Listed below are T cell receptor beta chains from one sample, sequenced in a study of beta chain features in type 1 diabetes. The method was immunoSEQ multiplex PCR; TCRdb's version includes in-frame clones alone and lacks a portion of them. Here the sample spans 65,000 to 100,000 clones, about a third being singletons. Sequencing input: stem cell memory CD4+ T cells from blood. The receptors were gathered from a woman between 18 and 29 years old in good health. Each CDR3 is given with its conserved first and last residue. The D gene is left open where the match is weak. For some rows the clone size is stated as once, few or many, or as a class when expanded; others skip it.

>TRBV18|TRBJ2-1|TRBD1|-
TGTGCCAGCTCACCACGGACAGGGGAAAATGAGCAGTTCTTC
CASSPRTGENEQFF
>TRBV5-8|TRBJ2-1|TRBD2|-
TGTGCCAGCAGCTCCGGGAGGAGCTCCTACAATGAGCAGTTCTTC
CASSSGRSSYNEQFF
>TRBV7-9|TRBJ2-3|-|few
TGTGCCAGCAGCTTAGGAAGGACAGTCACAGATACGCAGTATTTT
CASSLGRTVTDTQYF
>TRBV5-1|TRBJ2-5|-|few
TGCGCCAGCATCCCGTCCGTGGAGACCCAGTACTTC
CASIPSVETQYF
>TRBV9|TRBJ2-2|TRBD1|-
TGTGCCAGCAGCGGAAGGACAGGGACCGGGGAGCTGTTTTTT
CASSGRTGTGELFF
>TRBV7-2|TRBJ2-5|TRBD2|-
TGTGCCAGCAGCTCTTTCCTAGCGGCTCAATACGAGACCCAGTACTTC
CASSSFLAAQYETQYF
>TRBV6-6|TRBJ2-5|TRBD1|few
TGTGCCAGCAGAGGACAGGAGAAAGAGACCCAGTACTTC
CASRGQEKETQYF
>TRBV18|TRBJ1-1|TRBD1|many
TGTGCCAGCTCACCCGGGACAGAGAACACTGAAGCTTTCTTT
CASSPGTENTEAFF
>TRBV29-1|TRBJ1-1|-|-
TGCAGCGTTTACCGTCCAGTGGCGGACACTGAAGCTTTCTTT
CSVYRPVADTEAFF
>TRBV4-1|TRBJ2-4|TRBD2|-
TGCGCCAGCAGCCAAGGAATAGCGGGAGGGCATGAAAAAAACATTCAGTACTTC
CASSQGIAGGHEKNIQYF
>TRBV11-1|TRBJ2-3|TRBD2|-
TGTGCCAGCAGCAATCAGGGACGAGCGGGAGGTCTCGCAGATACGCAGTATTTT
CASSNQGRAGGLADTQYF
>TRBV5-1|TRBJ1-1|-|-
TGCGCCAGCAGCTCACAGGGTATGTTCACTGAAGCTTTCTTT
CASSSQGMFTEAFF
>TRBV5-1|TRBJ2-2|-|-
TGCGCCAGCAACAAGAGACGGGACACCGGGGAGCTGTTTTTT
CASNKRRDTGELFF
>TRBV7-2|TRBJ1-1|TRBD1|few
TGTGCCAGCAGCGTTTCCGGGACAGGGAACACTGAAGCTTTCTTT
CASSVSGTGNTEAFF
>TRBV15|TRBJ2-5|-|-
TGTGCCACCAGCAGAGATAAAGCCCAAGAGACCCAGTACTTC
CATSRDKAQETQYF
>TRBV5-8|TRBJ1-5|-|few
TGTGCCAGCAGCTCCGGACATCCACGGCAGCCCCAGCATTTT
CASSSGHPRQPQHF
>TRBV29-1|TRBJ1-1|TRBD1|-
TGCAGCTTCCGGACAGGGACGGACACTGAAGCTTTCTTT
CSFRTGTDTEAFF
>TRBV4-1|TRBJ2-3|TRBD1|few
TGCGCCAGCAGCCGACCGGGACAGGGTACAGATACGCAGTATTTT
CASSRPGQGTDTQYF
>TRBV4-1|TRBJ1-1|-|-
TGCGCCAGCAGCCCCCCGGGGGTCATGAACACTGAAGCTTTCTTT
CASSPPGVMNTEAFF
>TRBV6-5|TRBJ2-7|TRBD2|-
TGTGCCAGCAGTTACCGGACTAGCGGGAGTTACGAGCAGTACTTC
CASSYRTSGSYEQYF
>TRBV6-5|TRBJ1-1|TRBD1|few
TGTGCCAGCAGTTCTCAATCAGGGGGTAAGAACACTGAAGCTTTCTTT
CASSSQSGGKNTEAFF
>TRBV11-2|TRBJ2-3|-|few
TGTGCCAGCAGCCCTACGACAGATACGCAGTATTTT
CASSPTTDTQYF
>TRBV9|TRBJ1-1|-|-
TGTGCCAGCAGCGTACAGGTGAACACTGAAGCTTTCTTT
CASSVQVNTEAFF
>TRBV18|TRBJ1-1|-|-
TGTGCCAGCTCAAAGGGGCCTGTTAGAACAACTGAAGCTTTCTTT
CASSKGPVRTTEAFF
>TRBV29-1|TRBJ2-1|TRBD1|few
TGCAGCGTTAGGGACAGACCCCACAATGAGCAGTTCTTC
CSVRDRPHNEQFF
>TRBV6-6|TRBJ1-2|-|-
TGTGCCAGCAGTTCCACCCCAGGAGGGTCAGATGGCTACACCTTC
CASSSTPGGSDGYTF
>TRBV6-6|TRBJ2-1|-|-
TGTGCCAGCATCTCCTTGGCGGGCGTTGAGAAGTTCTTC
CASISLAGVEKFF
>TRBV7-2|TRBJ2-7|TRBD2|few
TGTGCCAGCAGCGTCGGAGCGGGGGGGAAAGGGTACTTC
CASSVGAGGKGYF
>TRBV5-6|TRBJ1-2|TRBD1|few
TGTGCCAGCAGCTGGGACGGACAGGGCGCTAACTATGGCTACACCTTC
CASSWDGQGANYGYTF
>TRBV11-3|TRBJ2-1|TRBD2|-
TGTGCCAGCAGCTTAGGGGCGGGAGGCAATGAGCAGTTCTTC
CASSLGAGGNEQFF
>TRBV4-1|TRBJ1-4|-|-
TGCGCCAGCAGTAGGGGGGGCGAACTGTTTTTT
CASSRGGELFF
>TRBV5-4|TRBJ1-6|-|-
TGTGCCAGCAGCTTTGGGCTGAATAATTCACCCCTCCACTTT
CASSFGLNNSPLHF
>TRBV7-9|TRBJ2-5|-|few
TGTGCCAGCACCCGAGAGGGTATACAGACCCAGTACTTC
CASTREGIQTQYF
>TRBV7-7|TRBJ2-1|-|-
TGTGCTAGCAGCTTAATACGGGACAATGAGCAGTTCTTC
CASSLIRDNEQFF
>TRBV5-5|TRBJ2-5|-|-
TGTGCCAGCAGCACCCTACAGGCGGAAGAGACCCAGTACTTC
CASSTLQAEETQYF
>TRBV10-3|TRBJ2-3|-|few
TGTGCCATCAGAGACGGACTTAATACGCAGTATTTT
CAIRDGLNTQYF
>TRBV5-4|TRBJ2-1|-|few
TGTGCCAGCAGCTTAAGGGGTTTGAATGAGCAGTTCTTC
CASSLRGLNEQFF